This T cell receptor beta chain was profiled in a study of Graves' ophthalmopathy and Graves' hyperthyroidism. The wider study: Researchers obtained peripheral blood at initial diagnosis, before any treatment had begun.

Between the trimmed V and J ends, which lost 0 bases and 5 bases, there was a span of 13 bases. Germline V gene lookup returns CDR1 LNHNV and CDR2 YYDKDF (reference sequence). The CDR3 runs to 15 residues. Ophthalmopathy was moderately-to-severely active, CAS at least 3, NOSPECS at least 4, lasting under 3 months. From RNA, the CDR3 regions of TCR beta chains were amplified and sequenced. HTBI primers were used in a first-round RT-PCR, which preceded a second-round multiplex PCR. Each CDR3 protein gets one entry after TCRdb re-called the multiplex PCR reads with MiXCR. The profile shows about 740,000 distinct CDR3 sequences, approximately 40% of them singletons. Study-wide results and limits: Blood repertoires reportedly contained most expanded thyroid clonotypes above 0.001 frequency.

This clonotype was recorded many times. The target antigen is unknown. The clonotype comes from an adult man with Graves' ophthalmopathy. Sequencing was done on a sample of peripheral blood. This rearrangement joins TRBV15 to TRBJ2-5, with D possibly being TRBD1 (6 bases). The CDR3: CATSRDAQGMETQYF. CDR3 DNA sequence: TGTGCCACCAGCAGAGATGCTCAGGGGATGGAGACCCAGTACTTC. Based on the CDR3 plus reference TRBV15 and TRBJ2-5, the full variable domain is DAMVIQNPRYQVTQFGKPVTLSCSQTLNHNVMYWYQQKSSQAPKLLFHYYDKDFNNEADTPDNFQSRRPNTSFCFLDIRSPGLGDTAMYLCATSRDAQGMETQYFGPGTRLLVL.